This T cell receptor beta chain is drawn from a study of T cell responses to AZD1222 COVID-19 vaccine. This clone was observed a few times. CDR3 length: 17 residues. Unmatched junction bases numbered 8, after V lost 0 bases and J lost 5 bases. Germline CDR1 SGDLS, CDR2 YYNGEE. This table comes from immunoSEQ multiplex PCR, and its TCRdb copy is limited to in-frame clones, with some not included. The data hold 90,000 to 150,000 clones, with 75% to 90% observed a single time. The rearrangement uses TRBV9 and TRBJ2-2, with TRBD2 matching 9 bases. Sequences were derived from peripheral blood, sampled on day 0 of AZD1222 vaccination. The clonotype originates from an adult in good health. CDR3 in amino acids: CASSVDSPAGGTGELFF. The CDR3 nucleotides read TGTGCCAGCAGCGTAGATTCGCCAGCGGGAGGTACCGGGGAGCTGTTTTTT.